Below, 7 T cell receptor beta chains from the same sample are listed, as sequenced in a study of shared clonotypes between healthy human individuals. TCRdb's table, derived via immunoSEQ multiplex PCR, lists solely in-frame clones and lacks some. This table has 850,000 to 1,200,000 clones, more than 65% appearing once. The sequenced sample consisted of memory CD4+ T cells sorted from blood. Subset indicated: CD45RA-negative fraction. Receptor source: a man between 18 and 35 years old in good health.

The V call is TRBV13, the J call TRBJ2-4; no clear D. The CDR3 loop spans 14 amino acids. The V gene's germline CDR1 is PRHDT and CDR2 FYEKMQ (reference sequence). V was cut by 6 bases and J by 0 bases, with 9 bases left in between. CDR3 residues: CASRQLLAKNIQYF. DNA for the CDR3: TGTGCCAGCAGACAACTACTAGCCAAAAACATTCAGTACTTC.

As to this clone: The same CDR3 arises from other DNA sequences in this sample as well. V is TRBV7-9 and J is TRBJ2-7, with 9 positions matching TRBD1. CDR3 length: 14 residues. Germline CDR1 and CDR2: SEHNR and FQNEAQ (reference sequence). J gave up 4 bases and V 0 bases, and 1 base lay outside the gene matches. CDR3 sequence reads: CASSLAGQGYEQYF. For the CDR3, the DNA is TGTGCCAGCAGCTTAGCGGGACAGGGTTACGAGCAGTACTTC.

This chain links TRBV7-9 with TRBJ2-7; D remains unclear. Germline lookup yields CDR1 SEHNR and CDR2 FQNEAQ (reference sequence). V lost 4 bases, J lost 0 bases, and 13 bases lay in between. The CDR3 runs to 15 residues. Written as DNA, the CDR3 is TGTGCCAGCAGCTACTGGGGTGGTGACTCCTACGAGCAGTACTTC. It yields the protein CASSYWGGDSYEQYF.

This clone came up a few times. The gene calls are TRBV29-1 and TRBJ1-1; D remains ambiguous. The CDR3 covers 13 residues. CDR1 SQVTM and CDR2 ANQGSEA come from the germline V gene. Trimming removed 4 bases from V and 1 base from J, with 10 bases in between. CDR3 sequence: CSVVESGNTEAFF. The CDR3 bases are TGCAGCGTTGTCGAATCGGGGAACACTGAAGCTTTCTTT.

This sequence joins TRBV11-1 and TRBJ2-1; 7 nucleotides align to TRBD2. The V segment lost 1 base and the J segment 0 bases; nucleotides outside the gene matches: 0. This CDR3 region has 15 residues. CDR1 is SGHAT, CDR2 FQDESV, per germline (reference sequence). Here the CDR3 reads CASSLGGGSYNEQFF. The CDR3 nucleotides read TGTGCCAGCAGCTTAGGCGGGGGCTCCTACAATGAGCAGTTCTTC.

This chain joins TRBV10-2 and TRBJ2-6; a possible D gene is TRBD1 (5 bases). V shed 3 bases and J shed 2 bases, with 5 bases lying between them. The CDR3 sequence is 14 residues long. The germline V gene encodes CDR1 WSHSY and CDR2 SAAADI. CDR3 nucleotide sequence: TGCGCCAGCAGTGACAGGGCTGGGGCCAACGTCCTGACTTTC. Translation: CASSDRAGANVLTF.

In regard to this clone: Other DNA sequences in the same sample also yield this CDR3. This sequence joins TRBV18 and TRBJ2-7, with TRBD2 identical over 7 bases. With V trimmed by 3 bases and J by 3 bases, 2 bases remained unmatched. The CDR3 has 13 amino acids. CDR1 is KGHSH and CDR2 is LQKENI in the germline V gene. The CDR3 protein is CASSPGLNYEQYF. Here the CDR3 DNA reads TGTGCCAGCTCACCGGGACTAAACTACGAGCAGTACTTC. Using reference TRBV18 and TRBJ2-7 for the parts outside the CDR3, the full variable domain is NAGVMQNPRHLVRRRGQEARLRCSPMKGHSHVYWYRQLPEEGLKFMVYLQKENIIDESGMPKERFSAEFPKEGPSILRIQQVVRGDSAAYFCASSPGLNYEQYFGPGTRLTVT.